This T cell receptor (beta chain) appears in the sequencing data of a study of blood T cell repertoires in COVID-19. About the research overall: COVID-19 samples, acute and convalescent, were from the United States, Italy and Spain. Sample material is recorded as cDNA or gDNA derived from T cells, B-cell-depleted T cells, or PBMCs.

Study processing details: Amplification from reference gene primers served as the basis for estimated nucleated cell counts. Generated by immunoSEQ multiplex PCR, the TCRdb table keeps only in-frame clones and is missing some. V, J and clone size are taken as reported in that table, and D and trimming were inferred from the DNA itself. Of about 74,000 clones listed, around 80% are singletons. The TCR originated in a human donor in a cohort sampled during active COVID-19. Sequenced: peripheral blood.

The CDR3: CASSPQTVSYGYTF. The CDR3 coding sequence is TGTGCCAGCAGCCCGCAGACAGTGAGCTATGGCTACACCTTC. The chain is built from TRBV7-9 and TRBJ1-2, with D possibly matching TRBD1 (5 bases). Trimming removed 5 bases at V and 4 bases at J, with 14 bases between. CDR1 SEHNR and CDR2 FQNEAQ come from the germline V gene (reference sequence). This CDR3 region has 14 residues.